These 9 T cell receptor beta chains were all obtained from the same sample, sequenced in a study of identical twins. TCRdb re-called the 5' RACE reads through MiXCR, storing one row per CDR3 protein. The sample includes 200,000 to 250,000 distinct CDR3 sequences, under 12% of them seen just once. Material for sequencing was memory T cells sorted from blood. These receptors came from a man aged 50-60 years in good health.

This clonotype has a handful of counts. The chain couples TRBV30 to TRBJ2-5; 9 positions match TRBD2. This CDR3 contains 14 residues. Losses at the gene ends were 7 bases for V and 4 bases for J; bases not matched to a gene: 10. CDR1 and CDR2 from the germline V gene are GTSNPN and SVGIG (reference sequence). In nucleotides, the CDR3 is TGTGCCTTTCGCCCAGCGGGAGGCGGAGAGACCCAGTACTTC. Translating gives CAFRPAGGGETQYF.

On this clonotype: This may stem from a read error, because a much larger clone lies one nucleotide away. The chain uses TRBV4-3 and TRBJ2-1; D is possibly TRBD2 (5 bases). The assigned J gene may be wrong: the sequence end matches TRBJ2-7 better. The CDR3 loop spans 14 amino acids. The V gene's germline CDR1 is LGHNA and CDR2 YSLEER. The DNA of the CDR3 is TGCGCCAGCAGCCAAGAGGAGCGCGGAGGTGAGCAGTACTTC. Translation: CASSQEERGGEQYF.

The CDR3 protein is CASSQGTSPTSDEQFF. The CDR3 region has the DNA TGTGCCAGCAGTCAAGGGACATCTCCTACTTCCGATGAGCAGTTCTTC. The chain links TRBV27 to TRBJ2-1; the D gene is possibly TRBD1 (6 bases). The V end was cut by 5 bases, the J end by 8 bases, with 22 bases between. The CDR3 runs 16 residues. CDR1 and CDR2 from the germline V gene are MNHEY and SMNVEV (reference sequence).

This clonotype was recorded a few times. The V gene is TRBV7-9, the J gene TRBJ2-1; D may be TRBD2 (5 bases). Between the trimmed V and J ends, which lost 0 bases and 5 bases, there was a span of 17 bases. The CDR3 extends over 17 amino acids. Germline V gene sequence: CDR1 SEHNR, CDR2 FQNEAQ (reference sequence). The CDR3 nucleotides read TGTGCCAGCAGCTTAGCGGCAGGCGGGTGGGCGGACAATGAGCAGTTCTTC. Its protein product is CASSLAAGGWADNEQFF.

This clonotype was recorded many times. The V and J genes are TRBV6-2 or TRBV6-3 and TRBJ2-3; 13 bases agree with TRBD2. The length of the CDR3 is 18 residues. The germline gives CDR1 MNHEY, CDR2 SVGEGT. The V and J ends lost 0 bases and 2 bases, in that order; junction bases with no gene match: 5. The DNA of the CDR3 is TGTGCCAGCAGTTACTCCCCAGGACTAGCGGGAGTCACAGATACGCAGTATTTT. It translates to CASSYSPGLAGVTDTQYF.

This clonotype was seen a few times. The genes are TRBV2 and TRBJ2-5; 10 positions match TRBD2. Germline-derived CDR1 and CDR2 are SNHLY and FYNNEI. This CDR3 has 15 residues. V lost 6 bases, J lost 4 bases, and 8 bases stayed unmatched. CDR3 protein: CASSSGRGTGETQYF. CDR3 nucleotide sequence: TGTGCCAGCAGCAGCGGGAGGGGTACCGGAGAGACCCAGTACTTC.

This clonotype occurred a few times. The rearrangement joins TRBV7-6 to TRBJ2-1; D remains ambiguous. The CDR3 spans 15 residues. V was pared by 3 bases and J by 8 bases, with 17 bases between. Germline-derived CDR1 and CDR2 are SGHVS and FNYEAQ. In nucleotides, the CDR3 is TGTGCCAGCAGCTTTGCAGAGACCCCTCCCGATGAGCAGTTCTTC. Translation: CASSFAETPPDEQFF.

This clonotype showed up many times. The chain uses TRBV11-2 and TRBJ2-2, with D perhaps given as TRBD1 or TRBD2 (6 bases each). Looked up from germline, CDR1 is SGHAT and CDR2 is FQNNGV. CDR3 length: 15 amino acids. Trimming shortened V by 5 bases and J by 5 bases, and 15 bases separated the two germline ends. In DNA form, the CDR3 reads TGTGCCAGCAGCCTCGAGGGGGGCGATACCGGGGAGCTGTTTTTT. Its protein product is CASSLEGGDTGELFF.

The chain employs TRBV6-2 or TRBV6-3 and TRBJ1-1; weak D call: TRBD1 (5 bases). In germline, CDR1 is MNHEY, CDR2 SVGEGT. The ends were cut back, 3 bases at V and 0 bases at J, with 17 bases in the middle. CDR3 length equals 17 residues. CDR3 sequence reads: CASSYNLWGGLNTEAFF. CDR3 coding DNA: TGTGCCAGCAGTTATAATCTCTGGGGGGGTCTGAACACTGAAGCTTTCTTT.